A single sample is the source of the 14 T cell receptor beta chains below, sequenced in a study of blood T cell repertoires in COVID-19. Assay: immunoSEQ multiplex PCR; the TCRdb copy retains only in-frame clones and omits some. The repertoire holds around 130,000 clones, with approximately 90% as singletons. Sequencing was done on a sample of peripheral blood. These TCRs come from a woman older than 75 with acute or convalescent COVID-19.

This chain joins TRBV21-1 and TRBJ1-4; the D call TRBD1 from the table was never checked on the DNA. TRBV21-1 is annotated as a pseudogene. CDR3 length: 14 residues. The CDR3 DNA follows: TGTGCCAGCAGCAAGACAGGGGGTAATGAAAAACTGTTTTTT. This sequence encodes CASSKTGGNEKLFF.

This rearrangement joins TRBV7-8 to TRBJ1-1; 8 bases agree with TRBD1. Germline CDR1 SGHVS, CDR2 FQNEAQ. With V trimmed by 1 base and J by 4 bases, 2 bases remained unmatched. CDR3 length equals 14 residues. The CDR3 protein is CASSLGQGITEAFF. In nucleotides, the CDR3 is TGTGCCAGCAGCTTAGGACAGGGGATCACTGAAGCTTTCTTT.

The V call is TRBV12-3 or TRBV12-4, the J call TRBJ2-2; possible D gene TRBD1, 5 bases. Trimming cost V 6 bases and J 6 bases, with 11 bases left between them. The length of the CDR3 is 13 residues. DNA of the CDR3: TGTGCCAGCAGAGGGGTAGTGGCCGGGGAGCTGTTTTTT. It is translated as CASRGVVAGELFF.

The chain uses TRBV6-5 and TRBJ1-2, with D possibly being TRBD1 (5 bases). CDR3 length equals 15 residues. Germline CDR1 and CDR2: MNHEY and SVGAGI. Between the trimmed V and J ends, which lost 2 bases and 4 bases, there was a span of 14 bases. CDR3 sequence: CASSYRQGRSYGYTF. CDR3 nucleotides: TGTGCCAGCAGTTACCGGCAGGGAAGGTCCTATGGCTACACCTTC.

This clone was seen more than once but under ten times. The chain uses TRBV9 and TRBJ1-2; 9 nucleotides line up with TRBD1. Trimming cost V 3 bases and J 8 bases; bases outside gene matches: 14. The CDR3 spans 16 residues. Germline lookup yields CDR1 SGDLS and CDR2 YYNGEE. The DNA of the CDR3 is TGTGCCAGCAGCGCGACCCTGCGACAGGGGGAAAGCGGCTACACCTTC. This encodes CASSATLRQGESGYTF. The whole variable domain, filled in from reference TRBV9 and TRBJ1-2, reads DSGVTQTPKHLITATGQRVTLRCSPRSGDLSVYWYQQSLDQGLQFLIQYYNGEERAKGNILERFSAQQFPDLHSELNLSSLELGDSALYFCASSATLRQGESGYTFGSGTRLTVV.

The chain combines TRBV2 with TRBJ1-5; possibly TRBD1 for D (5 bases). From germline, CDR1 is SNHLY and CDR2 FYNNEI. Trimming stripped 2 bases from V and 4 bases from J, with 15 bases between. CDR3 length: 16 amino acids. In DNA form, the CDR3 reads TGTGCCAGCAGTGAAAGGGGACTGGGATTAAATCAGCCCCAGCATTTT. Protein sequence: CASSERGLGLNQPQHF.

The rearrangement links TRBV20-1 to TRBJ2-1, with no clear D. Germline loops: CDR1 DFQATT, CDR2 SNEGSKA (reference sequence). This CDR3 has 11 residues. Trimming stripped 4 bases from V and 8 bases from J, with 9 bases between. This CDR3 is CSANKRDEQFF. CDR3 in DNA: TGCAGTGCTAACAAGCGCGATGAGCAGTTCTTC.

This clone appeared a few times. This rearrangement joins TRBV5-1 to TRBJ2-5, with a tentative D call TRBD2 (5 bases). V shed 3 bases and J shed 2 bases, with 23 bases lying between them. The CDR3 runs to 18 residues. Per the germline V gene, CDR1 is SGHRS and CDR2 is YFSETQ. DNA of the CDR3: TGCGCCAGCAGCTCCAAGGTGGGGAGCCAAGCAATACAAGAGACCCAGTACTTC. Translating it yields CASSSKVGSQAIQETQYF.

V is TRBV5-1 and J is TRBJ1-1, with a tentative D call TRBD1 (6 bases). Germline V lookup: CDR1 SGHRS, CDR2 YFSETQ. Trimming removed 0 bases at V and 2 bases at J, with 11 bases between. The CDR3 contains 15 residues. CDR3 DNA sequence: TGCGCCAGCAGCTTGGTGGGGACACTAAACACTGAAGCTTTCTTT. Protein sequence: CASSLVGTLNTEAFF.

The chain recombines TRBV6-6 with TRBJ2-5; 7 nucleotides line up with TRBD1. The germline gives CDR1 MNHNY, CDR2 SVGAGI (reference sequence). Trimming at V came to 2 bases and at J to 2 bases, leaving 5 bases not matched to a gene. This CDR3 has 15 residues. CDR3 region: CASSYPGQNQETQYF. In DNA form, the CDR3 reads TGTGCCAGCAGTTACCCGGGACAGAATCAAGAGACCCAGTACTTC.

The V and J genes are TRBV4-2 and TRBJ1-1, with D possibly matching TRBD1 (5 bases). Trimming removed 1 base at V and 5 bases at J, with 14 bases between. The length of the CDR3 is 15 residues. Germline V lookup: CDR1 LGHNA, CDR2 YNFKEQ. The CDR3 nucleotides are TGTGCCAGCAGCCAAGGGGTAGGGGCCGAAACTGAAGCTTTCTTT. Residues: CASSQGVGAETEAFF.

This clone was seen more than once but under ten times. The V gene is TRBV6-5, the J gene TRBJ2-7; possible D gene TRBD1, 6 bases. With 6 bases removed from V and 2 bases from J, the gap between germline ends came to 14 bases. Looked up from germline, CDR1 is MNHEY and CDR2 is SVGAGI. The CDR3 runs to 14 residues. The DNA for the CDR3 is TGTGCCAGCAGGAGGAATACAGGGCCCTACGAGCAGTACTTC. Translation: CASRRNTGPYEQYF.

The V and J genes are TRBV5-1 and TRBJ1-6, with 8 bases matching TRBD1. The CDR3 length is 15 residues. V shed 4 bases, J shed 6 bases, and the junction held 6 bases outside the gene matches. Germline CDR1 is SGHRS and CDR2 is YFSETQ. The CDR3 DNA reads TGCGCCAGCAGCCGGACAGGGCAAACTAATTCACCCCTCCACTTT. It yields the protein CASSRTGQTNSPLHF.

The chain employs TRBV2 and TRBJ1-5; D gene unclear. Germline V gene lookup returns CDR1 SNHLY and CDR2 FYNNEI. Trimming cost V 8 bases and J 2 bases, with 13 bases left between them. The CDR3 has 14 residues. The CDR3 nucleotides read TGTGCCAGCGATCGATCCACGGGCAATCAGCCCCAGCATTTT. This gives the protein CASDRSTGNQPQHF.